This is a list of T cell receptor beta chains from one sample in a study of blood T cell repertoires in COVID-19. The data were produced by immunoSEQ multiplex PCR, yet TCRdb's version contains in-frame clones alone and is incomplete. The sample records a few hundred thousand clones, 80% to 90% being singletons. The sequenced sample was PBMCs or T cells enriched from blood (not recorded which). The receptors come from a woman in her thirties or forties who had been exposed to COVID-19. Each CDR3 is given with its conserved first and last residue. The D gene is left open where the match is weak. Not all rows give a size; the values are once, few, many and, for expanded clones, a class.

J: TRBJ2-2; size: once; D: TRBD1; V: TRBV5-1; CDR3: CASSFRGQGGTGELFF; DNA: TGTGCCAGCAGCTTCCGGGGACAGGGAGGCACCGGGGAGCTGTTTTTT
J: TRBJ2-2; size: NA; D: TRBD1; V: TRBV5-1; CDR3: CASSSGGTGVTGELFF; DNA: TGCGCCAGCAGCTCAGGCGGGACAGGAGTCACCGGGGAGCTGTTTTTT
J: TRBJ1-2; size: NA; D: NA; V: TRBV19; CDR3: CASATVEGHGYTF; DNA: TGTGCCAGTGCCACAGTGGAGGGCCATGGCTACACCTTC
J: TRBJ2-3; size: NA; D: NA; V: TRBV3-1/TRBV3-2; CDR3: CASSQDSRRGPSTDTQYF; DNA: TGTGCCAGCAGCCAAGATAGTCGGCGGGGGCCAAGCACAGATACGCAGTATTTT
J: TRBJ1-5; size: few; D: NA; V: TRBV19; CDR3: CASSIGATENQPQHF; DNA: TGTGCCAGTAGTATCGGAGCGACGGAGAATCAGCCCCAGCATTTT
J: TRBJ2-1; size: NA; D: NA; V: TRBV9; CDR3: CASSAWASSYNEQFF; DNA: TGTGCCAGCAGCGCTTGGGCGAGCTCCTACAATGAGCAGTTCTTC
J: TRBJ1-2; size: NA; D: NA; V: TRBV5-1; CDR3: CASTRGGPLRGYTF; DNA: TGCGCCAGCACCCGGGGGGGGCCCCTGAGGGGCTACACCTTC
J: TRBJ1-1; size: NA; D: NA; V: TRBV6-6; CDR3: CASFRVPNTEAFF; DNA: TGTGCCAGCTTCAGGGTCCCGAACACTGAAGCTTTCTTT
J: TRBJ1-1; size: NA; D: NA; V: TRBV7-9; CDR3: CASGIPGEGAEAFF; DNA: TGTGCCAGCGGTATCCCAGGGGAGGGGGCTGAAGCTTTCTTT
J: TRBJ2-3; size: NA; D: NA; V: TRBV25-1; CDR3: CASSEKGGLSTDTQYF; DNA: TGTGCCAGCAGTGAAAAGGGGGGGCTCAGCACAGATACGCAGTATTTT
J: TRBJ1-2; size: NA; D: NA; V: TRBV5-1; CDR3: CASSLDYGQSWVNGYTF; DNA: TGCGCCAGCAGCTTGGACTATGGCCAATCTTGGGTGAATGGCTACACCTTC
J: TRBJ1-1; size: NA; D: NA; V: TRBV29-1; CDR3: CSGGIGRTEAFF; DNA: TGCAGCGGGGGTATAGGGAGGACTGAAGCTTTCTTT
J: TRBJ2-1; size: NA; D: TRBD2; V: TRBV6-2/TRBV6-3; CDR3: CASSPGGNSYNEQFF; DNA: TGTGCCAGCAGTCCGGGAGGGAACTCCTACAATGAGCAGTTCTTC
J: TRBJ1-2; size: NA; D: NA; V: TRBV4-3; CDR3: CASSQGPSDRNNYGYTF; DNA: TGCGCCAGCAGCCAAGGACCCTCGGACAGAAATAACTATGGCTACACCTTC
J: TRBJ2-1; size: NA; D: NA; V: TRBV10-3; CDR3: CAHRRGADNEQFF; DNA: TGTGCCCACAGACGGGGGGCGGACAATGAGCAGTTCTTC
J: TRBJ2-7; size: NA; D: TRBD1; V: TRBV28; CDR3: CASRRTGGYEQYF; DNA: TGTGCCAGCAGACGGACAGGGGGATACGAGCAGTACTTC
J: TRBJ2-7; size: NA; D: NA; V: TRBV4-3; CDR3: CASSQDLALPGGNEQYF; DNA: TGCGCCAGCAGCCAAGATCTTGCTCTTCCCGGAGGGAACGAGCAGTACTTC
J: TRBJ1-5; size: NA; D: TRBD1; V: TRBV25-1; CDR3: CASSAKGTGVQPQHF; DNA: TGTGCCAGCAGTGCCAAAGGGACAGGGGTCCAGCCCCAGCATTTT
J: TRBJ1-1; size: NA; D: TRBD1; V: TRBV6-5; CDR3: CASRRSDRETEAFF; DNA: TGTGCCAGCAGACGCTCTGACAGGGAGACTGAAGCTTTCTTT
J: TRBJ2-1; size: NA; D: NA; V: TRBV12-3/TRBV12-4; CDR3: CASSFGTYNEQFF; DNA: TGTGCCAGCAGTTTTGGGACTTACAATGAGCAGTTCTTC
J: TRBJ2-2; size: NA; D: TRBD2; V: TRBV7-3; CDR3: CASSLSSGRPVSELFF; DNA: TGTGCCAGCAGCTTAAGTAGCGGGAGGCCGGTATCGGAGCTGTTTTTT
J: TRBJ2-1; size: NA; D: TRBD2; V: TRBV7-2; CDR3: CASRAGGPRNEQFF; DNA: TGTGCCAGTAGGGCGGGAGGGCCTCGTAATGAGCAGTTCTTC
J: TRBJ2-7; size: NA; D: TRBD2; V: TRBV5-4; CDR3: CASTLGGGRYEQYF; DNA: TGTGCCAGCACCCTTGGCGGGGGGAGGTACGAGCAGTACTTC
J: TRBJ1-1; size: once; D: NA; V: TRBV12-5; CDR3: CASGLWGQADTEAFF; DNA: TGTGCTAGTGGTTTGTGGGGGCAGGCGGACACTGAAGCTTTCTTT
J: TRBJ2-1; size: once; D: NA; V: TRBV6-2/TRBV6-3; CDR3: CASSSTTYNEQFF; DNA: TGTGCCAGCAGTTCTACGACCTACAATGAGCAGTTCTTC
J: TRBJ1-2; size: NA; D: TRBD1; V: TRBV29-1; CDR3: CSAVHVSGQGRQYGYTF; DNA: TGCAGCGCAGTACATGTTTCGGGACAGGGGAGACAGTATGGCTACACCTTC
J: TRBJ2-2; size: NA; D: TRBD2; V: TRBV7-2; CDR3: CASSPGGGISELFF; DNA: TGTGCCAGCAGCCCTGGGGGGGGGATCTCGGAGCTGTTTTTT
J: TRBJ2-7; size: NA; D: NA; V: TRBV7-9; CDR3: CASSLGGRDEQYF; DNA: TGTGCCAGCAGCTTAGGCGGTCGGGACGAGCAGTACTTC
J: TRBJ1-2; size: NA; D: TRBD1; V: TRBV14; CDR3: CASSQDWVRDSLYGYTF; DNA: TGTGCCAGCAGCCAAGATTGGGTTCGGGACAGCCTTTATGGCTACACCTTC
J: TRBJ1-5; size: NA; D: NA; V: TRBV5-6; CDR3: CASSSAGGWQPQHF; DNA: TGTGCCAGCAGCTCTGCGGGGGGTTGGCAGCCCCAGCATTTT
J: TRBJ2-1; size: NA; D: TRBD2; V: TRBV24-1; CDR3: CATSVWTSGNYNEQFF; DNA: TGTGCCACCAGTGTCTGGACTAGCGGTAACTACAATGAGCAGTTCTTC
J: TRBJ2-3; size: NA; D: TRBD2; V: TRBV10-2; CDR3: CASRELAGSTDTQYF; DNA: TGCGCCAGCAGGGAACTAGCGGGGAGCACAGATACGCAGTATTTT
J: TRBJ2-1; size: NA; D: NA; V: TRBV2; CDR3: CASARAGNEQFF; DNA: TGTGCCAGCGCCAGGGCGGGGAATGAGCAGTTCTTC
J: TRBJ2-1; size: NA; D: NA; V: TRBV2; CDR3: CASRDNPYNEQFF; DNA: TGTGCCAGCCGGGACAACCCCTACAATGAGCAGTTCTTC
J: TRBJ2-6; size: NA; D: NA; V: TRBV11-2; CDR3: CASSLQGHGANVLTF; DNA: TGTGCCAGCAGCTTACAGGGGCACGGGGCCAACGTCCTGACTTTC
J: TRBJ2-1; size: NA; D: NA; V: TRBV7-6; CDR3: CASSLSGLNEQFF; DNA: TGTGCCAGCAGCTTATCGGGTCTGAATGAGCAGTTCTTC
J: TRBJ1-2; size: NA; D: NA; V: TRBV30; CDR3: CAWSAGGQGDGYTF; DNA: TGTGCCTGGAGTGCCGGGGGGCAAGGAGATGGCTACACCTTC
J: TRBJ2-3; size: NA; D: NA; V: TRBV7-2; CDR3: CASSLDALTGWRDTQYF; DNA: TGTGCCAGCAGCTTAGATGCCCTAACGGGTTGGAGAGATACGCAGTATTTT
J: TRBJ2-3; size: NA; D: TRBD2; V: TRBV6-5; CDR3: CASSLAGAITDTQYF; DNA: TGTGCCAGCAGTCTAGCGGGGGCCATCACAGATACGCAGTATTTT
J: TRBJ1-1; size: once; D: NA; V: TRBV28; CDR3: CASKGWEVGGPNTEAFF; DNA: TGTGCCAGCAAGGGCTGGGAGGTCGGGGGGCCGAACACTGAAGCTTTCTTT
J: TRBJ1-3; size: once; D: NA; V: TRBV29-1; CDR3: CSVAPQGSGNTIYF; DNA: TGCAGCGTAGCCCCACAGGGCTCTGGAAACACCATATATTTT
J: TRBJ1-2; size: NA; D: TRBD1; V: TRBV4-1; CDR3: CASSQTGSYGYTF; DNA: TGCGCCAGCAGCCAGACAGGGAGCTATGGCTACACCTTC
J: TRBJ1-2; size: NA; D: NA; V: TRBV11-3; CDR3: CASSLDIYGYTF; DNA: TGTGCCAGCAGCTTAGATATCTATGGCTACACCTTC
J: TRBJ2-2; size: NA; D: TRBD1; V: TRBV7-3; CDR3: CASSLKRGQGGPGELFF; DNA: TGTGCCAGCAGCTTAAAGAGGGGACAGGGAGGGCCCGGGGAGCTGTTTTTT
J: TRBJ2-3; size: NA; D: NA; V: TRBV7-2; CDR3: CASSYGEGDTQYF; DNA: TGTGCCAGCAGCTACGGGGAAGGAGATACGCAGTATTTT
J: TRBJ1-4; size: few; D: TRBD1; V: TRBV7-9; CDR3: CASSFGQGANEKLFF; DNA: TGTGCCAGCAGCTTTGGACAGGGAGCGAATGAAAAACTGTTTTTT
J: TRBJ1-4; size: NA; D: NA; V: TRBV4-1; CDR3: CASSKSGQGDEKLFF; DNA: TGCGCCAGCAGTAAGTCTGGGCAGGGTGACGAAAAACTGTTTTTT
J: TRBJ1-5; size: NA; D: TRBD1; V: TRBV18; CDR3: CASSPRGGQGSNQPQHF; DNA: TGTGCCAGCTCACCACGGGGGGGACAGGGGTCTAATCAGCCCCAGCATTTT
J: TRBJ1-5; size: few; D: NA; V: TRBV10-3; CDR3: CAISESSRGRNQPQHF; DNA: TGTGCCATCAGTGAGTCGAGCAGGGGTAGAAATCAGCCCCAGCATTTT
J: TRBJ1-1; size: NA; D: TRBD1; V: TRBV11-3; CDR3: CASSNRDRATEAFF; DNA: TGTGCCAGCAGCAACCGGGACAGGGCCACTGAAGCTTTCTTT
J: TRBJ1-5; size: NA; D: NA; V: TRBV12-3/TRBV12-4; CDR3: CASAPGGYQPQHF; DNA: TGTGCCAGCGCACCGGGGGGTTATCAGCCCCAGCATTTT
J: TRBJ2-1; size: NA; D: NA; V: TRBV5-1; CDR3: CASSFGGVYNEQFF; DNA: TGTGCCAGCAGCTTCGGGGGAGTTTACAATGAGCAGTTCTTC
J: TRBJ1-6; size: once; D: NA; V: TRBV7-2; CDR3: CASSLSSYNSPLHF; DNA: TGTGCCAGCAGCTTGAGCTCCTATAATTCACCCCTCCACTTT
J: TRBJ2-3; size: NA; D: TRBD2; V: TRBV19; CDR3: CASKTTGLAGELADTQYF; DNA: TGTGCCAGTAAAACGACGGGACTAGCGGGAGAATTGGCAGATACGCAGTATTTT
J: TRBJ2-5; size: NA; D: TRBD2; V: TRBV5-1; CDR3: CASSLAGRTQETQYF; DNA: TGCGCCAGCAGCTTGGCCGGGAGGACCCAAGAGACCCAGTACTTC
J: TRBJ1-2; size: NA; D: TRBD1; V: TRBV28; CDR3: CASLRDRVYGYTF; DNA: TGTGCCAGTCTCCGGGACAGGGTCTATGGCTACACCTTC
J: TRBJ1-3; size: NA; D: NA; V: TRBV11-2; CDR3: CASSLDLGSSGNTIYF; DNA: TGTGCCAGCAGCTTAGACCTAGGGAGCTCTGGAAACACCATATATTTT